These 29 T cell receptor beta chains share one sample of origin, sequenced in a study of blood T cells in healthy people across ages. A sample-barcoded 5' primer and a J-beta primer mix were used in a second PCR of roughly 7 to 12 cycles. TCRdb re-analysed the 5' RACE reads in MiXCR, keeping a single row per CDR3 protein. Counted here are some 1.7 million distinct CDR3 sequences, 28% occurring once; the ten biggest clones make up 7% to 9%. Input material: blood. The source is a woman in her 30s in good health.

A remark on this clonotype: One junction end disagrees with the germline gene, perhaps due to a read error. The chain joins TRBV7-2 to TRBJ2-5; D is perhaps TRBD1 (6 bases). The end of the DNA is better explained by TRBJ2-7, so the J call may be wrong. Germline loops: CDR1 SGHTA, CDR2 FQGNSA. This CDR3 is built from 15 residues. The CDR3 DNA is TGTGCCAACAGCTCTTACGCCGGGACATCCTACGAGCAGTACTTC. Protein: CANSSYAGTSYEQYF.

At least ten counts were recorded for this clonotype. The rearrangement joins TRBV12-3 or TRBV12-4 to TRBJ2-5, with 8 positions matching TRBD1. The CDR3 is 14 amino acids. V shed 6 bases, J shed 5 bases, and the junction held 8 bases outside the gene matches. CDR3 sequence: CASSHGQGSETQYF. For the CDR3, the DNA is TGTGCCAGCAGCCACGGACAGGGTTCCGAGACCCAGTACTTC.

A note on this clonotype: Its ends do not fully match the called genes, so a read error is possible. The chain carries TRBV12-3 or TRBV12-4 and TRBJ1-2; the match to TRBD1 covers 8 bases. This CDR3 region has 14 residues. This chain's CDR3 is CAGSPGQARYGYTF. CDR3 sequence (DNA): TGTGCCGGCAGTCCGGGACAGGCCCGCTATGGCTACACCTTC.

This clonotype has only a few counts. The chain has TRBV7-3 and TRBJ2-3, with D unresolved. V lost 8 bases and J lost 0, with 24 bases in between. From germline, CDR1 is SGHTA and CDR2 FQGTGA. The CDR3 consists of 18 residues. The CDR3 DNA reads as TGTGCCAGCTTACCGGGCCCCCTCATCCTAGGTAGCACAGATACGCAGTATTTT. Its protein is CASLPGPLILGSTDTQYF.

The J gene is TRBJ2-7, the V gene TRBV5-6; 8 nucleotides line up with TRBD1. Germline values: CDR1 SGHDT, CDR2 YYEEEE. The trim removed 10 bases at V and 5 bases at J, leaving 11 bases unmatched. There are 13 residues in the CDR3. The CDR3 is CAGGQALRDEQYF. The CDR3 DNA is TGTGCCGGGGGACAGGCCCTTAGGGACGAGCAGTACTTC.

This clonotype occurred a few times. This chain joins TRBV29-1 and TRBJ1-4; a possible D gene is TRBD1 (5 bases). The CDR3 contains 14 residues. CDR1 and CDR2 from the germline V gene are SQVTM and ANQGSEA. V was clipped by 3 bases and J by 7 bases, with 15 bases between them. The CDR3 sequence: CSVESGTGGEKLFF. The DNA of the CDR3 is TGCAGCGTTGAGTCAGGGACGGGAGGTGAAAAACTGTTTTTT.

This clonotype was seen a few times. The rearrangement links TRBV24-1 to TRBJ1-2, with D hard to call. This CDR3 is built from 13 residues. The germline gives CDR1 KGHDR, CDR2 SFDVKD. Trimming left V 6 bases short and J 2 bases short, with 9 bases between. CDR3 sequence: CATSLDGNYGYTF. In DNA form, the CDR3 reads TGTGCCACCAGTTTAGACGGAAACTATGGCTACACCTTC.

V and J are TRBV6-5 and TRBJ2-5; 8 nucleotides match TRBD2. This CDR3 has 16 residues. The junction had 13 bases not matched to a gene; V was cut back by 6 bases and J by 4 bases. Germline V gene lookup returns CDR1 MNHEY and CDR2 SVGAGI. The CDR3 nucleotides read TGTGCCAGCAGCCGCGGGGGGTGGGGGGTAGGAGAGACCCAGTACTTC. It translates to CASSRGGWGVGETQYF.

The chain is built from TRBV7-2 and TRBJ2-5; 7 bases map to TRBD1. The CDR3 runs to 13 residues. With 6 bases clipped from V and 2 bases from J, the junction kept 3 bases outside the gene matches. The germline CDR1 and CDR2 sequences are SGHTA and FQGNSA. CDR3 coding DNA: TGTGCCAGCAGAGGGGGCCGTCAAGAGACCCAGTACTTC. Amino acids: CASRGGRQETQYF.

This chain connects TRBV20-1 to TRBJ2-7; 8 bases agree with TRBD2. The J segment lost 5 bases and the V segment lost 2 bases, leaving 17 bases of the junction unmatched. The CDR3 runs to 17 residues. The germline gives CDR1 DFQATT, CDR2 SNEGSKA (reference sequence). The CDR3 is CSARKGGPGGGRHEQYF. CDR3 sequence (DNA): TGCAGTGCTAGAAAGGGTGGTCCGGGAGGGGGTCGGCACGAGCAGTACTTC.

The chain carries TRBV5-1 and TRBJ2-4; D possibly corresponds to TRBD1 (7 bases). This CDR3 spans 16 amino acids. V was trimmed by 0 bases and J by 15 bases, leaving 25 bases between them. CDR1 SGHRS and CDR2 YFSETQ come from the germline V gene. The CDR3 sequence: CASSLAGAGQNIAPYF. The CDR3 region has the DNA TGCGCCAGCAGCTTGGCCGGGGCGGGACAGAATATCGCTCCGTACTTC.

This clonotype showed up just a few times. This may be a read error: a much more frequent sequence differs by one nucleotide. The genes are TRBV20-1 and TRBJ2-7; TRBD2 aligns across 11 bases. The length of the CDR3 is 14 residues. The V gene's germline CDR1 is DFQATT and CDR2 SNEGSKA (reference sequence). The ends lost 3 bases at V and 7 bases at J; junction bases unmatched: 8. The CDR3 DNA follows: TGCAGTGCTAGTTTAGCGGGGGGGCGTAATGAGCAGTACTTC. It yields the protein CSASLAGGRNEQYF.

This clonotype has a handful of counts. The rearrangement uses TRBV12-3 or TRBV12-4 and TRBJ1-4; the D gene is possibly TRBD1 (5 bases). The CDR3 is 16 amino acids. Trimming left V 6 bases short and J 4 bases short, with 18 bases between. This chain's CDR3 is CASSLGQRSGNEKLFF. CDR3 DNA sequence: TGTGCCAGCAGCCTCGGACAAAGAAGTGGTAATGAAAAACTGTTTTTT.

For this clonotype: A much larger clone differs from this one at a single base, so this may be a read error. The rearrangement uses TRBV18 and TRBJ2-7; a weak D match, TRBD1 (5 bases). The CDR3 loop spans 13 amino acids. Germline lookup yields CDR1 KGHSH and CDR2 LQKENI. V lost 7 bases, J lost 2 bases, and 12 bases lay in between. The CDR3 region is CASLEGVPYEQYF. CDR3 nucleotides: TGTGCCAGCTTAGAAGGGGTCCCCTACGAGCAGTACTTC.

This chain connects TRBV12-3 or TRBV12-4 to TRBJ2-1, with D possibly TRBD2 on 5 matching bases. The CDR3 has 15 amino acids. V was clipped by 6 bases and J by 2 bases, with 14 bases between them. CDR3 coding DNA: TGTGCCAGCAGCTTCCTAACGGGAACCTACAATGAGCAGTTCTTC. This codes for CASSFLTGTYNEQFF.

There are many counts of this clonotype. The chain links TRBV20-1 to TRBJ2-7, with 13 bases lining up with TRBD2. The CDR3 is 16 amino acids. Germline CDR1 and CDR2: DFQATT and SNEGSKA (reference sequence). J was trimmed by 4 bases and V by 3 bases; bases with no gene match: 9. The CDR3 loop reads CSASGLGLAGMYEQYF. The CDR3 region has the DNA TGCAGTGCTAGTGGACTGGGACTAGCGGGGATGTACGAGCAGTACTTC.

V is TRBV3-1 and J is TRBJ2-1; weak D call: TRBD2 (6 bases). CDR1 and CDR2 (germline): LGHDT, YNNKEL (reference sequence). The CDR3 contains 16 residues. Trimming shortened V by 5 bases and J by 2 bases, and 16 bases separated the two germline ends. The CDR3 nucleotides read TGTGCCAGCAGCTTACCGGGACTGGGAACCTACAATGAGCAGTTCTTC. It yields the protein CASSLPGLGTYNEQFF.

The chain is built from TRBV12-3 or TRBV12-4 and TRBJ1-5; 10 positions match TRBD1. The J segment lost 2 bases and the V segment lost 3 bases, leaving 10 bases of the junction unmatched. The CDR3 loop spans 18 amino acids. The CDR3 loop is CASSFRTGGKWGNQPQHF. CDR3 in DNA: TGTGCCAGCAGTTTCCGGACAGGGGGGAAGTGGGGCAATCAGCCCCAGCATTTT.

As regards this clonotype: This could be a read error, since a much larger clone is one nucleotide away. CDR3 DNA sequence: TGCAGCGTGGGAACAAGGGTGCAGCAGTACTTC. Translated, it gives CSVGTRVQQYF. The chain links TRBV29-1 to TRBJ2-5; D is uncertain. V lost 6 bases to trimming and J lost 11 bases, with 16 bases between them. CDR3 length equals 11 residues. The germline gives CDR1 SQVTM, CDR2 ANQGSEA.

This clonotype showed up just a few times. CDR3 bases: TGTGCCTGGAGTGTACGGGGGGACACTGAAGCTTTCTTT. Its protein product is CAWSVRGDTEAFF. This chain connects TRBV30 to TRBJ1-1; tentative D call: TRBD1 (5 bases). Germline V gene data show CDR1 as GTSNPN and CDR2 as SVGIG (reference sequence). This CDR3 comprises 13 residues. V was pared by 0 bases and J by 3 bases, with 8 bases between.

This clonotype has at least ten counts. The rearrangement joins TRBV5-1 to TRBJ2-7, with D possibly being TRBD2 (6 bases). The germline V and J ends were trimmed by 6 bases and 0 bases, with 13 bases remaining between them. This CDR3 region has 14 residues. CDR1 and CDR2 from the germline V gene are SGHRS and YFSETQ. CDR3 DNA sequence: TGCGCCAGCACCATGGAGGGAAGCTCCTACGAGCAGTACTTC. Translating it yields CASTMEGSSYEQYF.

In its sample, this clonotype was seen many times. The chain recombines TRBV5-1 with TRBJ2-7; D gene uncertain. The CDR3 runs to 13 residues. The V and J ends lost 1 base and 7 bases respectively, with 12 bases between them. CDR1 SGHRS and CDR2 YFSETQ come from the germline V gene. In nucleotides, the CDR3 is TGCGCCAGCAGCTTGATACAGCCACCAGAGCAGTACTTC. Translation gives CASSLIQPPEQYF.

This clonotype was observed at least ten times. This chain joins TRBV29-1 and TRBJ1-2; TRBD1 aligns across 11 bases. Looked up from germline, CDR1 is SQVTM and CDR2 is ANQGSEA. J was trimmed by 6 bases and V by 5 bases; bases with no gene match: 14. This CDR3 region has 16 residues. The CDR3 nucleotides read TGCAGCGTTCAAGTAACAGCCGGGACAGGGGGTAATGGCTACACCTTC. Residues: CSVQVTAGTGGNGYTF.

In its sample, this clonotype was seen many times. The chain combines TRBV27 with TRBJ2-7, with D unresolved. The germline V gene encodes CDR1 MNHEY and CDR2 SMNVEV (reference sequence). The CDR3 has 14 amino acids. V lost 0 bases, J lost 2 bases, and 8 bases lay in between. CDR3 sequence: CASSLSGPPYEQYF. Here the CDR3 DNA reads TGTGCCAGCAGTTTATCCGGACCGCCCTACGAGCAGTACTTC.

The V and J genes are TRBV11-2 and TRBJ1-2; D uncertain. V was cut by 4 bases and J by 8 bases, with 8 bases left in between. This CDR3 has 11 amino acids. CDR1 SGHAT and CDR2 FQNNGV come from the germline V gene. DNA for the CDR3: TGTGCCAGCAGCTCCTTTGGGGGCTACACCTTC. Translating gives CASSSFGGYTF.

The chain employs TRBV28 and TRBJ1-2, with a possible D match to TRBD1 (5 bases). V was clipped by 7 bases and J by 0 bases, with 21 bases between them. The CDR3 is 17 amino acids. Germline values: CDR1 MDHEN, CDR2 SYDVKM. The CDR3 spells CASIRAEGRTTNYGYTF. Here the CDR3 DNA reads TGTGCCAGCATCAGGGCAGAGGGCCGAACTACTAACTATGGCTACACCTTC.

This clonotype was found many times. CDR3 in DNA: TGTGCCAGCAGTTCGGCGGGCCTTACCACCCACGAGCAGTACTTC. Translation gives CASSSAGLTTHEQYF. The chain carries TRBV28 and TRBJ2-7; TRBD2 is a possible D gene (5 bases). Germline V gives CDR1 MDHEN, CDR2 SYDVKM. The length of the CDR3 is 15 residues. V lost 4 bases to trimming and J lost 5 bases, with 18 bases between them.

This clonotype was seen only a few times. The chain has TRBV5-1 and TRBJ2-7, with 9 bases lining up with TRBD1. Germline values: CDR1 SGHRS, CDR2 YFSETQ. The V gene end was trimmed by 4 bases and the J gene end by 0 bases; junction bases not matched to a gene: 5. This CDR3 spans 15 amino acids. The CDR3 protein is CASSIGTGYSYEQYF. The DNA for the CDR3 is TGCGCCAGCAGCATCGGGACAGGGTACTCCTACGAGCAGTACTTC.

This clonotype has ten or more counts. The chain links TRBV3-1 to TRBJ2-7, with D hard to call. The germline V gene has CDR1 LGHDT and CDR2 YNNKEL (reference sequence). The V end was cut by 0 bases, the J end by 0 bases, with 9 bases between. The CDR3 length is 15 residues. The DNA of the CDR3 is TGTGCCAGCAGCCAAGATCTTGGCAACTCCTACGAGCAGTACTTC. Translating gives CASSQDLGNSYEQYF.